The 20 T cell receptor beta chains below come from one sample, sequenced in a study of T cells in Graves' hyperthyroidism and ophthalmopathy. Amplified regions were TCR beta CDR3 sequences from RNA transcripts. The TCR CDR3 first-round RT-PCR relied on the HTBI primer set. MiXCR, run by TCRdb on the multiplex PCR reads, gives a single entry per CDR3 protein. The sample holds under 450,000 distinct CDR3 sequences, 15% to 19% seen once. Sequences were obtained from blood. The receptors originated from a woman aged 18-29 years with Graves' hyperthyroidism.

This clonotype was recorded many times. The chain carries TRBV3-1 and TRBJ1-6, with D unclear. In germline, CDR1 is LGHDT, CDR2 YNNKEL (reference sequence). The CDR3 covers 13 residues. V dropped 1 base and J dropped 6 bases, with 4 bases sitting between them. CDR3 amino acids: CASSQGFNSPLHF. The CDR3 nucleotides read TGTGCCAGCAGCCAAGGATTTAATTCACCCCTCCACTTT.

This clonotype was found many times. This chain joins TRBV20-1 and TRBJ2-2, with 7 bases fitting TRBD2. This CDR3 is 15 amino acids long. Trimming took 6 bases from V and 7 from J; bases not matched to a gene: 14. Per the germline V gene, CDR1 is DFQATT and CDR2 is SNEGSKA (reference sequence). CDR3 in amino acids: CSAPRVAGAGGELFF. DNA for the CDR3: TGCAGTGCCCCCCGAGTGGCGGGAGCCGGCGGGGAGCTGTTTTTT.

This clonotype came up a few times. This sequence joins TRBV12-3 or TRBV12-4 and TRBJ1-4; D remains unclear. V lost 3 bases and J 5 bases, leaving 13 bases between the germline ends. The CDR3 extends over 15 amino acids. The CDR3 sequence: CASSLNLGPNEKLFF. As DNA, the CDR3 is TGTGCCAGCAGTTTGAATTTAGGGCCGAATGAAAAACTGTTTTTT.

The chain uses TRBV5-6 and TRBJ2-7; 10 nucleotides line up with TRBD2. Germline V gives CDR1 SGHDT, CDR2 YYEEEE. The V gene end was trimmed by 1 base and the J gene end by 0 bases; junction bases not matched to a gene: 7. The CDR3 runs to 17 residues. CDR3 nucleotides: TGTGCCAGCAGCTTGTTCGCTAGCGGGGGATTCTCCTACGAGCAGTACTTC. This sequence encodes CASSLFASGGFSYEQYF.

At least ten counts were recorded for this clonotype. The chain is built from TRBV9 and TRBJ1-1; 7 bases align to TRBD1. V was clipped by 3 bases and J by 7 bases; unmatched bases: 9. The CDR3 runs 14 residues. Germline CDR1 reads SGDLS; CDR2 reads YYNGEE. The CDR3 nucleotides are TGTGCCAGCAGCGCATGGGACAGACCAGATGAAGCTTTCTTT. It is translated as CASSAWDRPDEAFF.

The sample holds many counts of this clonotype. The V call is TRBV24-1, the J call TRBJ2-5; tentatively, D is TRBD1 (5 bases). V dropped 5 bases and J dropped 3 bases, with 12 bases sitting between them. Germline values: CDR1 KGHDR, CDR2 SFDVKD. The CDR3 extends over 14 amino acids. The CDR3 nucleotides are TGTGCCACCAGTGCGACGGACACCGAAGAGACCCAGTACTTC. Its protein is CATSATDTEETQYF.

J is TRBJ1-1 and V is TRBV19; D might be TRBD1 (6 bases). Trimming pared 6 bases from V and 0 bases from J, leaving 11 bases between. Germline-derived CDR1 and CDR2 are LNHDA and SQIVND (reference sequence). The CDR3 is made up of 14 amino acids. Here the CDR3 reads CASRIQGMNTEAFF. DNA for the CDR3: TGTGCCAGTAGGATACAGGGCATGAACACTGAAGCTTTCTTT.

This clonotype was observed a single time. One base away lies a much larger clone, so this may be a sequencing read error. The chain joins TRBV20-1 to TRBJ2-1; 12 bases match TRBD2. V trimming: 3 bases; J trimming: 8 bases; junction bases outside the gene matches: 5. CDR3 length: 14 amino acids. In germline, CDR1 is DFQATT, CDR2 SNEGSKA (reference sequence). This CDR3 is CSASNLAGGDEQFF. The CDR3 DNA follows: TGCAGTGCTAGTAACCTAGCGGGAGGGGATGAGCAGTTCTTC.

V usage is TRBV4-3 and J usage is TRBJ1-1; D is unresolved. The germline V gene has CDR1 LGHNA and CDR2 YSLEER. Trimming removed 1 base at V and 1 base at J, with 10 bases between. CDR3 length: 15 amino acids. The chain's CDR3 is CASSQVAVANTEAFF. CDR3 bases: TGCGCCAGCAGCCAAGTTGCGGTGGCGAACACTGAAGCTTTCTTT.

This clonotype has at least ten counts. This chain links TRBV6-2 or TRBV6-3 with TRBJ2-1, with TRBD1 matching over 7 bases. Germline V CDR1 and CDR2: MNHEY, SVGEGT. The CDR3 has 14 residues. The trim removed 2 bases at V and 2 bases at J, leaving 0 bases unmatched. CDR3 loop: CASSYDRAYNEQFF. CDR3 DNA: TGTGCCAGCAGTTACGACAGGGCCTACAATGAGCAGTTCTTC.

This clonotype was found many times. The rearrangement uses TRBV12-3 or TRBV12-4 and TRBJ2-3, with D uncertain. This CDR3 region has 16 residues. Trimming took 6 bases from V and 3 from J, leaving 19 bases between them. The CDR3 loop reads CASRYLLGIETDTQYF. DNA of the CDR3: TGTGCCAGCAGATACCTCCTGGGCATCGAGACAGATACGCAGTATTTT.

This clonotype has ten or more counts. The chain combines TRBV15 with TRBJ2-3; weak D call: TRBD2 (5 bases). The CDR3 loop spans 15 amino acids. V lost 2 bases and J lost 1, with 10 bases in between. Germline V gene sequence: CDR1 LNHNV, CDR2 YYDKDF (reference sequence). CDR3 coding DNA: TGTGCCACCAGCAGACTTAGCGAAGGCACAGATACGCAGTATTTT. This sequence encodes CATSRLSEGTDTQYF.

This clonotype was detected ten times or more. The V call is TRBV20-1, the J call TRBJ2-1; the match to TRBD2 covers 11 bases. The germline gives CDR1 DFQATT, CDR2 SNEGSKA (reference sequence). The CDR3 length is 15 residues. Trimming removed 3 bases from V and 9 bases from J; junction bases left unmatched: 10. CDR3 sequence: CSARPTSGKTLEQFF. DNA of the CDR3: TGCAGTGCTAGGCCGACTAGCGGGAAGACACTTGAGCAGTTCTTC.

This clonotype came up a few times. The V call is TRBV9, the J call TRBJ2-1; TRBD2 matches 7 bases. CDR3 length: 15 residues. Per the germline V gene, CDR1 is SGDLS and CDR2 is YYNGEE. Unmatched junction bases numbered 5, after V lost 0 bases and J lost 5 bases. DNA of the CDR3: TGTGCCAGCAGCGTAGGACCAGCGGGGAACAATGAGCAGTTCTTC. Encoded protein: CASSVGPAGNNEQFF.

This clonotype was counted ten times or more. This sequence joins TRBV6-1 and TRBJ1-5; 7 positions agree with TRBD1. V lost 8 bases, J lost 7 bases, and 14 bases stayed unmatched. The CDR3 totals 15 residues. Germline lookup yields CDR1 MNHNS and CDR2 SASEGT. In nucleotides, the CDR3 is TGTGCCAGCTCCCTAGACAGGGCCGGGGGGCAGCCCCAGCATTTT. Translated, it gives CASSLDRAGGQPQHF.

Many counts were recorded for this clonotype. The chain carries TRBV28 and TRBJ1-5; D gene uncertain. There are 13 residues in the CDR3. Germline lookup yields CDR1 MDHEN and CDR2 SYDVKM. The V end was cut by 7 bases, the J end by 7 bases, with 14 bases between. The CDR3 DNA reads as TGTGCCAGCAAGCGTTGGGGAGAACAGCCCCAGCATTTT. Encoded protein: CASKRWGEQPQHF.

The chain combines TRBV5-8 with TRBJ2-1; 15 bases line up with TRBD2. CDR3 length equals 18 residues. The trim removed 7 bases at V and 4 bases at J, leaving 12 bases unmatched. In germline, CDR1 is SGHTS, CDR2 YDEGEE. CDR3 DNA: TGTGCCAGCGGTCTATTGGGACTAGCGGGAGGAACATACAATGAGCAGTTCTTC. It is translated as CASGLLGLAGGTYNEQFF.

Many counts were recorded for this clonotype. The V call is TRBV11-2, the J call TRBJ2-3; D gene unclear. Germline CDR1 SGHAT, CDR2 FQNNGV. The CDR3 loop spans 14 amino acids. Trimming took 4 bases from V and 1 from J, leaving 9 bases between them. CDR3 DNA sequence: TGTGCCAGCAGCTCTTTCACCCGCACAGATACGCAGTATTTT. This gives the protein CASSSFTRTDTQYF. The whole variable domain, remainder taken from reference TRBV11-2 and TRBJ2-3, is EAGVAQSPRYKIIEKRQSVAFWCNPISGHATLYWYQQILGQGPKLLIQFQNNGVVDDSQLPKDRFSAERLKGVDSTLKIQPAKLEDSAVYLCASSSFTRTDTQYFGPGTRLTVL.

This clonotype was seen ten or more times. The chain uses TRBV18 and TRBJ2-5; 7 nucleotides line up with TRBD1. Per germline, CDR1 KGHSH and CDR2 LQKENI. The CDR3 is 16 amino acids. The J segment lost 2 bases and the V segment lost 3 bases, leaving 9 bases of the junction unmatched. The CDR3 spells CASSPRDSYRQETQYF. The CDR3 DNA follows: TGTGCCAGCTCACCGAGGGACAGCTACCGTCAAGAGACCCAGTACTTC.

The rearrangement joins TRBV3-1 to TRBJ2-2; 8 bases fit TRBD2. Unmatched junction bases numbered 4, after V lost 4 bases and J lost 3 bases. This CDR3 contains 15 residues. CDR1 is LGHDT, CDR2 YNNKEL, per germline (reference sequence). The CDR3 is CASSPRAGDTGELFF. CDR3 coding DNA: TGTGCCAGCAGCCCCCGAGCGGGAGACACCGGGGAGCTGTTTTTT.